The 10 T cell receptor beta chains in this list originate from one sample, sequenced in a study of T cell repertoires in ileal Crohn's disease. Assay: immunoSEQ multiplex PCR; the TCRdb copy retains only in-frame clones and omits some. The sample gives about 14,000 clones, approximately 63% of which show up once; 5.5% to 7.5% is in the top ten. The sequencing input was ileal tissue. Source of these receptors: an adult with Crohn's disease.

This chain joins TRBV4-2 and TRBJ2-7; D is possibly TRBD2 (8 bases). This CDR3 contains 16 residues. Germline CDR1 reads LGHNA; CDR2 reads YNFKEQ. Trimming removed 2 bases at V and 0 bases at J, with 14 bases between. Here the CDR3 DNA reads TGTGCCAGCAGCCAACGAGCGGGGGACAGCTCCTACGAGCAGTACTTC. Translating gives CASSQRAGDSSYEQYF.

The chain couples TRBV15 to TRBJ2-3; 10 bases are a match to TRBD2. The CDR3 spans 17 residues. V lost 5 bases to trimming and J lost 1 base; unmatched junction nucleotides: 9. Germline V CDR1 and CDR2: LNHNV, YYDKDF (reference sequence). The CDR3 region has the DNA TGTGCCACCAGCCACTTTCATACTAGCGGGGGCACAGATACGCAGTATTTT. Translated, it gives CATSHFHTSGGTDTQYF.

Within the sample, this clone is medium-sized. CDR3 bases: TGTGCCAGCAGTGAAGGTGGGGGTAACACTGAAGCTTTCTTT. Protein: CASSEGGGNTEAFF. This chain connects TRBV6-1 to TRBJ1-1; the D gene is possibly TRBD1 (5 bases). The V and J ends lost 1 base and 2 bases respectively, with 8 bases between them. This CDR3 is 14 amino acids long. CDR1 and CDR2 (germline): MNHNS, SASEGT.

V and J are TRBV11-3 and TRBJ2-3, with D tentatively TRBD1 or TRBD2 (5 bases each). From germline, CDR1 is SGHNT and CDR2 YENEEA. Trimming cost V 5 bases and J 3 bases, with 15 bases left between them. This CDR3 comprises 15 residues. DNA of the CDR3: TGTGCCAGCAGCCCCCGGGGCCATAGGACAGATACGCAGTATTTT. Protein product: CASSPRGHRTDTQYF. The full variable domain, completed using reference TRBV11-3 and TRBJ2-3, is EAGVVQSPRYKIIEKKQPVAFWCNPISGHNTLYWYLQNLGQGPELLIRYENEEAVDDSQLPKDRFSAERLKGVDSTLKIQPAELGDSAVYLCASSPRGHRTDTQYFGPGTRLTVL.

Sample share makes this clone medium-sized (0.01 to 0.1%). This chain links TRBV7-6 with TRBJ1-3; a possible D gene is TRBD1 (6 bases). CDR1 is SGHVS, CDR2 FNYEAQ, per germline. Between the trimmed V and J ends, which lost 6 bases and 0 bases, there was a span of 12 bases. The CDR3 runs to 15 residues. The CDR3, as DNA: TGTGCCAGCAGGCATAGACAGGACTCTGGAAACACCATATATTTT. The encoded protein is CASRHRQDSGNTIYF.

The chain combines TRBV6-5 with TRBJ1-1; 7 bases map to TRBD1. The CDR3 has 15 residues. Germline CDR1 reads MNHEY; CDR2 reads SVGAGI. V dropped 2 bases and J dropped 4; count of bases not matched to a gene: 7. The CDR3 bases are TGTGCCAGCAGTTACCTACAGGGGAAAGGCACTGAAGCTTTCTTT. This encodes CASSYLQGKGTEAFF.

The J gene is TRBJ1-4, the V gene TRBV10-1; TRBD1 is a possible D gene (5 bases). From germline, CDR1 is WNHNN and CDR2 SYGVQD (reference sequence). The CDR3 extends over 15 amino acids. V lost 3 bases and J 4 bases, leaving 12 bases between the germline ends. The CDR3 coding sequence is TGCGCCAGCAGTGATCGGCGGGACGGTAATGAAAAACTGTTTTTT. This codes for CASSDRRDGNEKLFF.

The DNA of the CDR3 is TGTGCCAGCAGTTTAGAGGCCGGTGGGACCTACAATGAGCAGTTCTTC. Its translation: CASSLEAGGTYNEQFF. The chain is built from TRBV28 and TRBJ2-1; D is ambiguous. V was shortened by 2 bases and J by 2 bases, with 13 bases between the two germline ends. CDR1 is MDHEN and CDR2 is SYDVKM in the germline V gene. The CDR3 is 16 residues long.

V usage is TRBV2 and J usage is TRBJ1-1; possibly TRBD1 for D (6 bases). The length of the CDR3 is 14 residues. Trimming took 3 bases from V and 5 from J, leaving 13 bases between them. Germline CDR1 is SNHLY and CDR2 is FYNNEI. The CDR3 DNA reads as TGTGCCAGCAGTGAGGCAGGACAGCTGACTGAAGCTTTCTTT. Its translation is CASSEAGQLTEAFF.

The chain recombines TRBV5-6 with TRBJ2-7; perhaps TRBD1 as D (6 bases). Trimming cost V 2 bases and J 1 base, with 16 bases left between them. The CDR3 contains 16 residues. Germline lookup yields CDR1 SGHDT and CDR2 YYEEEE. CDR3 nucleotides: TGTGCCAGCAGCTTATATTCCGGCCAGGGGTCCTACGAGCAGTACTTC. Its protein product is CASSLYSGQGSYEQYF. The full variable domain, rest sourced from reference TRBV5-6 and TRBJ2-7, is DAGVTQSPTHLIKTRGQQVTLRCSPKSGHDTVSWYQQALGQGPQFIFQYYEEEERQRGNFPDRFSGHQFPNYSSELNVNALLLGDSALYLCASSLYSGQGSYEQYFGPGTRLTVT.